The 20 T cell receptor beta chains below all came from one sample that was sequenced in a study of OX40 agonist ivuxolimab in advanced cancers. Here immunoSEQ multiplex PCR was the method, and the copy in TCRdb shows in-frame clones only, minus some. The sample lists some 15,000 clones; around 80% were seen once. The sequences come from CD4+ or CD8+ T cells sorted from blood, collected in a trial of the OX40 agonist ivuxolimab. These receptors originate from an adult with an advanced solid tumor such as melanoma, head and neck, liver or kidney cancer.

This CDR3 reads CASRQTSNTEAFF. The CDR3 DNA sequence: TGTGCCTCTCGGCAGACATCGAACACTGAAGCTTTCTTT. The chain has TRBV19 and TRBJ1-1, with D hard to call. CDR3 length: 13 amino acids. V lost 11 bases and J lost 1, with 14 bases in between. Germline V gene sequence: CDR1 LNHDA, CDR2 SQIVND (reference sequence).

The chain links TRBV10-3 to TRBJ2-1; 7 bases fit TRBD2. Losses at the gene ends were 0 bases for V and 5 bases for J; bases not matched to a gene: 10. Germline CDR1 is ENHRY and CDR2 is SYGVKD. The CDR3 is 17 amino acids. CDR3 sequence (DNA): TGTGCCATCAGTGAGTCGCGGGCTAGCGGAGATCACAATGAGCAGTTCTTC. Amino acids: CAISESRASGDHNEQFF.

The chain recombines TRBV4-1 with TRBJ1-1; D may be TRBD1 (5 bases). The CDR3 covers 13 residues. V was cut by 1 base and J by 3 bases, with 6 bases left in between. Germline values: CDR1 MGHRA, CDR2 YSYEKL. The CDR3 loop is CASSQVGDTEAFF. CDR3 nucleotides: TGCGCCAGCAGCCAAGTAGGGGACACTGAAGCTTTCTTT.

This chain links TRBV11-2 with TRBJ2-7; TRBD1 might be the D (6 bases). Trimming took off 6 bases at V and 2 bases at J, with 14 bases between the two ends. Germline values: CDR1 SGHAT, CDR2 FQNNGV. CDR3 length equals 14 residues. As DNA, the CDR3 is TGTGCCAGCAGTCAGGGGATGGGACCCTACGAGCAGTACTTC. Encoded protein: CASSQGMGPYEQYF.

This clone has just one count. The gene calls are TRBV19 and TRBJ2-5; 13 nucleotides align to TRBD2. The CDR3 is 18 residues long. Germline V gene sequence: CDR1 LNHDA, CDR2 SQIVND (reference sequence). V lost 2 bases to trimming and J lost 0 bases; unmatched junction nucleotides: 6. In DNA, the CDR3 is TGTGCCAGTAGTATATGGTTTGGACTAGCGGGAGACCAAGAGACCCAGTACTTC. The encoded protein is CASSIWFGLAGDQETQYF.

The chain is built from TRBV28 and TRBJ2-7; D assignment may be TRBD1 or TRBD2 (5 bases each). The germline gives CDR1 MDHEN, CDR2 SYDVKM. The CDR3 sequence is 14 residues long. Trimming stripped 5 bases from V and 3 bases from J, with 14 bases between. CDR3 DNA sequence: TGTGCCAGCAGTAGCCGGGGCAGGGTCTACGAGCAGTACTTC. Translation gives CASSSRGRVYEQYF. Combining the CDR3 with reference TRBV28 and TRBJ2-7 gives the whole variable domain DVKVTQSSRYLVKRTGEKVFLECVQDMDHENMFWYRQDPGLGLRLIYFSYDVKMKEKGDIPEGYSVSREKKERFSLILESASTNQTSMYLCASSSRGRVYEQYFGPGTRLTVT.

The sample holds one count of this clone. This chain links TRBV11-1 with TRBJ2-4, with TRBD2 identical over 7 bases. V trimming: 1 base; J trimming: 7 bases; junction bases outside the gene matches: 10. The germline V gene encodes CDR1 SGHAT and CDR2 FQDESV (reference sequence). CDR3 length: 16 amino acids. The DNA of the CDR3 is TGTGCCAGCAGCTTAGAGTATGCGGGAGTCGGTAACATTCAGTACTTC. Its protein is CASSLEYAGVGNIQYF.

The chain links TRBV7-9 to TRBJ2-7; TRBD1 matches 8 bases. From germline, CDR1 is SEHNR and CDR2 FQNEAQ (reference sequence). The CDR3 is 14 residues long. J gave up 2 bases and V 5 bases, and 5 bases lay outside the gene matches. CDR3 DNA sequence: TGTGCCAGCAGCAACCGGGACAGGCCCTACGAGCAGTACTTC. Protein sequence: CASSNRDRPYEQYF.

The chain recombines TRBV5-1 with TRBJ2-1; 8 nucleotides line up with TRBD1. In germline, CDR1 is SGHRS, CDR2 YFSETQ. The CDR3 covers 15 residues. J gave up 8 bases and V 4 bases, and 11 bases lay outside the gene matches. CDR3 coding DNA: TGCGCCAGCAGCGATCCCGGGACAGGAGACGATGAGCAGTTCTTC. Translating it yields CASSDPGTGDDEQFF.

V usage is TRBV2 and J usage is TRBJ1-2; maybe TRBD1 (6 bases). The V end was cut by 1 base, the J end by 0 bases, with 9 bases between. The CDR3 loop spans 15 amino acids. Germline lookup yields CDR1 SNHLY and CDR2 FYNNEI. The CDR3 sequence is CASSEGWTANYGYTF. The CDR3 bases are TGTGCCAGCAGTGAAGGGTGGACAGCTAACTATGGCTACACCTTC.

This rearrangement joins TRBV7-9 to TRBJ2-2; possibly TRBD1 or TRBD2 for D (5 bases each). The CDR3 has 14 residues. Trimming took 3 bases from V and 4 from J, leaving 9 bases between them. Germline V lookup: CDR1 SEHNR, CDR2 FQNEAQ (reference sequence). CDR3 region: CASSFAGGTGELFF. CDR3 DNA: TGTGCCAGCAGCTTTGCTGGGGGCACCGGGGAGCTGTTTTTT.

The J gene is TRBJ2-1, the V gene TRBV30; D not resolved. Germline CDR1 is GTSNPN and CDR2 is SVGIG (reference sequence). The V and J ends lost 0 bases and 6 bases respectively, with 9 bases between them. The CDR3 spans 13 residues. The CDR3, as DNA: TGTGCCTGGAGTGTAGATATCGGCAATGAGCAGTTCTTC. Protein product: CAWSVDIGNEQFF.

As to this clone: Without the conserved terminal phenylalanine or tryptophan, this CDR3 likely stems from a read error. The CDR3 protein is CACSVGDPYEQYL. In nucleotides, the CDR3 is TGTGCCTGCTCGGTCGGGGACCCCTACGAGCAGTACCTC. The rearrangement uses TRBV30 and TRBJ2-7; D tentatively reads TRBD1 or TRBD2 (5 bases each). This CDR3 region has 13 residues. Germline CDR1 GTSNPN, CDR2 SVGIG (reference sequence). V was clipped by 6 bases and J by 2 bases, with 14 bases between them.

V usage is TRBV4-3 and J usage is TRBJ2-1; 11 nucleotides agree with TRBD2. This CDR3 contains 15 residues. Germline CDR1 is LGHNA and CDR2 is YSLEER. The trim removed 5 bases at V and 4 bases at J, leaving 4 bases unmatched. The CDR3 bases are TGCGCCAGCAGCTCACTAGCGGGAGATTACAATGAGCAGTTCTTC. This encodes CASSSLAGDYNEQFF.

The chain recombines TRBV11-2 with TRBJ1-2; D is uncertain. The CDR3 totals 13 residues. Germline V gene data show CDR1 as SGHAT and CDR2 as FQNNGV. V was trimmed by 6 bases and J by 7 bases, leaving 15 bases between them. CDR3 loop: CASSPRTYPGYTF. The DNA of the CDR3 is TGTGCCAGCAGTCCAAGGACTTATCCTGGCTACACCTTC.

The CDR3 here is CASSLFGAGQYQETQYF. The CDR3 nucleotides read TGTGCCAGCAGTTTATTTGGCGCGGGACAGTACCAAGAGACCCAGTACTTC. V usage is TRBV27 and J usage is TRBJ2-5; D perhaps matches TRBD1 (7 bases). The CDR3 consists of 17 residues. Trimming removed 1 base at V and 0 bases at J, with 15 bases between. CDR1 and CDR2 (germline): MNHEY, SMNVEV (reference sequence).

This clone is termed medium-sized. The chain recombines TRBV19 with TRBJ1-1; D remains ambiguous. V was trimmed by 5 bases and J by 1 base, leaving 8 bases between them. The CDR3 totals 13 residues. The germline gives CDR1 LNHDA, CDR2 SQIVND (reference sequence). CDR3 residues: CASSGRANTEAFF. The CDR3 region has the DNA TGTGCCAGTAGTGGCCGGGCGAACACTGAAGCTTTCTTT.

The chain combines TRBV27 with TRBJ2-7, with D tentatively TRBD2 (6 bases). Per germline, CDR1 MNHEY and CDR2 SMNVEV (reference sequence). The CDR3 spans 17 residues. Trimming pared 4 bases from V and 2 bases from J, leaving 21 bases between. CDR3 sequence reads: CASSSPLRDGRPYEQYF. For the CDR3, the DNA is TGTGCCAGCAGTTCCCCCTTGCGGGACGGACGTCCCTACGAGCAGTACTTC.

This clone has a single count. The V call is TRBV5-5, the J call TRBJ1-5; D gene unclear. Germline assignment: CDR1 SGHKS and CDR2 YYEKEE (reference sequence). V lost 2 bases and J lost 2, with 8 bases in between. The CDR3 extends over 14 amino acids. This CDR3 is CASSLRDGNQPQHF. The CDR3 DNA is TGTGCCAGCAGCTTAAGGGATGGCAATCAGCCCCAGCATTTT.

This clone has just one count. V and J are TRBV30 and TRBJ1-4; a weak D match, TRBD1 (6 bases). This CDR3 has 14 residues. The V end lost 4 bases, the J end lost 8 bases, and 17 bases lay between the germline ends. In germline, CDR1 is GTSNPN, CDR2 SVGIG (reference sequence). The CDR3 loop is CAWTPRGAGEKLFF. DNA of the CDR3: TGTGCCTGGACCCCGCGGGGGGCGGGCGAAAAACTGTTTTTT.